A single sample is the source of the 21 T cell receptor beta chains below, sequenced in a study of technical replicates of blood from a handful of donors. Libraries were prepared by immunoSEQ multiplex PCR; TCRdb keeps only in-frame clonotypes and omits some of them. The sample lists tens of thousands of clones; about 96% were seen once. Sequencing used T cells isolated from PBMCs. The receptors derive from a human donor in good health.

The gene calls are TRBV9 and TRBJ1-5; perhaps TRBD1 as D (6 bases). The CDR3 is 13 amino acids. Trimming removed 3 bases at V and 9 bases at J, with 13 bases between. Germline CDR1 is SGDLS and CDR2 is YYNGEE. The CDR3 DNA is TGTGCCAGCAGCGCCCACGGGGGGCCGCCCCAGCATTTT. This encodes CASSAHGGPPQHF. The whole variable domain, filled in from reference TRBV9 and TRBJ1-5, reads DSGVTQTPKHLITATGQRVTLRCSPRSGDLSVYWYQQSLDQGLQFLIQYYNGEERAKGNILERFSAQQFPDLHSELNLSSLELGDSALYFCASSAHGGPPQHFGDGTRLSIL.

The J gene is TRBJ1-2, the V gene TRBV28; D is undetermined. Germline V gives CDR1 MDHEN, CDR2 SYDVKM. The CDR3 contains 12 residues. Trimming stripped 3 bases from V and 8 bases from J, with 10 bases between. CDR3 sequence reads: CASSLVTRGYTF. CDR3 in DNA: TGTGCCAGCAGTTTGGTAACGAGGGGCTACACCTTC.

The chain employs TRBV25-1 and TRBJ1-2; TRBD1 matches 7 bases. V gave up 5 bases and J gave up 3 bases; unmatched junction bases: 12. Germline CDR1 reads MGHDK; CDR2 reads SYGVNS. The CDR3 contains 16 residues. The CDR3 spells CASSPHRQGTDYGYTF. The CDR3 DNA reads as TGTGCCAGCAGTCCACACCGTCAGGGGACAGACTATGGCTACACCTTC.

The chain has TRBV30 and TRBJ1-2, with TRBD1 matching 11 bases. Germline V gives CDR1 GTSNPN, CDR2 SVGIG (reference sequence). This CDR3 contains 14 residues. J lost 7 bases, V lost 1 base, and 5 bases had no gene match. CDR3 region: CAWSGSGTGGGYTF. The CDR3 DNA reads TGTGCCTGGAGTGGCTCCGGGACAGGGGGTGGCTACACCTTC.

The chain combines TRBV19 with TRBJ1-4, with a possible D match to TRBD1 (5 bases). The length of the CDR3 is 11 residues. V gave up 7 bases and J gave up 12 bases, with 12 bases separating them. Germline V CDR1 and CDR2: LNHDA, SQIVND (reference sequence). The CDR3 loop reads CASTESGELFF. CDR3 nucleotide sequence: TGTGCCAGTACGGAGTCGGGGGAACTGTTTTTT.

J is TRBJ2-3 and V is TRBV2; 9 nucleotides agree with TRBD2. The CDR3 sequence is 16 residues long. From germline, CDR1 is SNHLY and CDR2 FYNNEI. Trimming removed 1 base from V and 6 bases from J; junction bases left unmatched: 8. The CDR3 reads CASSEEETSGPDTQYF. The CDR3 coding sequence is TGTGCCAGCAGTGAAGAGGAGACTAGCGGTCCGGATACGCAGTATTTT. The full variable domain, completed using reference TRBV2 and TRBJ2-3, is EPEVTQTPSHQVTQMGQEVILRCVPISNHLYFYWYRQILGQKVEFLVSFYNNEISEKSEIFDDQFSVERPDGSNFTLKIRSTKLEDSAMYFCASSEEETSGPDTQYFGPGTRLTVL.

The chain combines TRBV6-1 with TRBJ2-7, with D possibly matching TRBD2 (5 bases). This CDR3 is 14 amino acids long. CDR1 is MNHNS, CDR2 SASEGT, per germline. Trimming cost V 4 bases and J 4 bases, with 14 bases left between them. CDR3 coding DNA: TGTGCCAGCAGTGCCGGGAACCTAGGGTACGAGCAGTACTTC. This sequence encodes CASSAGNLGYEQYF.

The V call is TRBV2, the J call TRBJ1-5; 9 bases align to TRBD1. The V and J ends lost 4 bases and 5 bases, in that order; junction bases with no gene match: 9. Per germline, CDR1 SNHLY and CDR2 FYNNEI. The CDR3 totals 16 residues. This CDR3 reads CASSGTRDRAHQPQHF. The CDR3, as DNA: TGTGCCAGCAGTGGAACCCGGGACAGGGCACATCAGCCCCAGCATTTT.

This clone was counted once. This chain joins TRBV6-5 and TRBJ2-7; the match to TRBD1 covers 7 bases. The CDR3 has 15 amino acids. The V segment lost 3 bases and the J segment 5 bases; nucleotides outside the gene matches: 10. Germline CDR1 MNHEY, CDR2 SVGAGI. CDR3 in amino acids: CASSYNIPGQHEQYF. The DNA for the CDR3 is TGTGCCAGCAGTTATAATATTCCGGGACAGCACGAGCAGTACTTC.

J is TRBJ2-5 and V is TRBV5-1, with D hard to call. Germline V gives CDR1 SGHRS, CDR2 YFSETQ. Between the trimmed V and J ends, which lost 0 bases and 2 bases, there was a span of 8 bases. There are 14 residues in the CDR3. The CDR3 sequence is CASSLAAGQETQYF. DNA of the CDR3: TGCGCCAGCAGCTTGGCGGCAGGACAAGAGACCCAGTACTTC.

CDR3 nucleotides: TGTGCCAGTAGTATAGATAGGAGGGTAACTCACACTGAAGCTTTCTTT. Protein product: CASSIDRRVTHTEAFF. The rearrangement links TRBV19 to TRBJ1-1; D is ambiguous. Germline CDR1 LNHDA, CDR2 SQIVND (reference sequence). Trimming stripped 0 bases from V and 3 bases from J, with 14 bases between. This CDR3 is 16 amino acids long.

The chain recombines TRBV25-1 with TRBJ2-1, with D unclear. CDR3 length equals 14 residues. CDR1 and CDR2 (germline): MGHDK, SYGVNS. With 5 bases removed from V and 10 bases from J, the gap between germline ends came to 18 bases. The CDR3 sequence is CASSPYQSGKEQFF. The DNA of the CDR3 is TGTGCCAGCAGTCCATACCAATCGGGTAAAGAGCAGTTCTTC.

The rearrangement joins TRBV2 to TRBJ2-2; D is unresolved. Trimming took off 3 bases at V and 2 bases at J, with 4 bases between the two ends. The germline gives CDR1 SNHLY, CDR2 FYNNEI. This CDR3 region has 13 residues. The CDR3 sequence: CASSETNTGELFF. CDR3 DNA sequence: TGTGCCAGCAGTGAGACTAACACCGGGGAGCTGTTTTTT.

This sequence joins TRBV11-2 and TRBJ2-1; TRBD2 matches 11 bases. CDR3 length: 16 amino acids. CDR1 SGHAT and CDR2 FQNNGV come from the germline V gene. Trimming took 5 bases from V and 7 from J; bases not matched to a gene: 10. The chain's CDR3 is CASSLTGTSGRNEQFF. CDR3 coding DNA: TGTGCCAGCAGCCTAACCGGGACTAGCGGACGGAATGAGCAGTTCTTC.

The V and J genes are TRBV12-5 and TRBJ2-3, with 8 bases lining up with TRBD1. Germline V CDR1 and CDR2: LGHNT, FRNRAP. CDR3 length: 18 residues. Unmatched junction bases numbered 12, after V lost 0 bases and J lost 4 bases. The CDR3 is CASGLVRTGTGQSDTQYF. The DNA of the CDR3 is TGTGCTAGTGGTTTGGTCCGAACCGGGACAGGTCAGTCAGATACGCAGTATTTT.

The J gene is TRBJ2-5, the V gene TRBV5-1, with 7 bases matching TRBD1. The trim removed 3 bases at V and 2 bases at J, leaving 4 bases unmatched. This CDR3 is built from 14 residues. Looked up from germline, CDR1 is SGHRS and CDR2 is YFSETQ. For the CDR3, the DNA is TGCGCCAGCAGCTCCGGGGACAGTCAAGAGACCCAGTACTTC. It translates to CASSSGDSQETQYF.

CDR3 DNA: TGTGCCAGCAGCCCTCAGGGGAGTCAGCCCCAGCATTTT. Residues: CASSPQGSQPQHF. This sequence joins TRBV7-8 and TRBJ1-5; maybe TRBD1 (6 bases). Trimming shortened V by 5 bases and J by 6 bases, and 11 bases separated the two germline ends. Germline V gene data show CDR1 as SGHVS and CDR2 as FQNEAQ. This CDR3 has 13 amino acids.

This clone has just one count. This rearrangement joins TRBV19 to TRBJ2-7, with 10 bases aligning to TRBD2. The CDR3 is 15 residues long. V was pared by 1 base and J by 3 bases, with 3 bases of the junction left unmatched. The germline gives CDR1 LNHDA, CDR2 SQIVND (reference sequence). The DNA for the CDR3 is TGTGCCAGTAGTATAGGGGCTAGCGGGAGCTACGAGCAGTACTTC. Encoded protein: CASSIGASGSYEQYF.

The rearrangement joins TRBV11-2 to TRBJ2-1; 7 bases are a match to TRBD2. There are 16 residues in the CDR3. J lost 9 bases, V lost 4 bases, and 15 bases had no gene match. Per germline, CDR1 SGHAT and CDR2 FQNNGV. The CDR3 loop is CASSSGLGRANVEQFF. The CDR3 DNA sequence: TGTGCCAGCAGCTCCGGTCTTGGGAGGGCCAACGTTGAGCAGTTCTTC. The variable domain in full, with the rest retrieved from reference TRBV11-2 and TRBJ2-1, is EAGVAQSPRYKIIEKRQSVAFWCNPISGHATLYWYQQILGQGPKLLIQFQNNGVVDDSQLPKDRFSAERLKGVDSTLKIQPAKLEDSAVYLCASSSGLGRANVEQFFGPGTRLTVL.

The gene calls are TRBV30 and TRBJ2-3, with 7 bases identical to TRBD1. The CDR3 totals 16 residues. Germline V CDR1 and CDR2: GTSNPN, SVGIG (reference sequence). V shed 2 bases, J shed 3 bases, and the junction held 11 bases outside the gene matches. The CDR3 loop is CAWSRSLGGGTDTQYF. The CDR3 coding sequence is TGTGCCTGGAGTAGATCCTTAGGGGGCGGGACAGATACGCAGTATTTT.

The rearrangement uses TRBV6-4 and TRBJ1-2, with a possible D match to TRBD1 (6 bases). The CDR3 is made up of 13 amino acids. V was shortened by 2 bases and J by 7 bases, with 11 bases between the two germline ends. The germline CDR1 and CDR2 sequences are MRHNA and SNTAGT. The CDR3 protein is CASSDMTGLGYTF. The CDR3 bases are TGTGCCAGCAGTGACATGACAGGTCTTGGCTACACCTTC.